This TCR beta chain emerged from a study of vaccination and CD4 T cells after COVID-19. Treatment noted: roughly 11-day PBMC culture with coronavirus spike peptide pools or control peptides (ViraFEST assay). About this clonotype: Antigen unknown.

There are 17 residues in the CDR3. The V end was cut by 5 bases, the J end by 5 bases, with 24 bases between. Looked up from germline, CDR1 is LNHNV and CDR2 is YYDKDF (reference sequence). The Oncomine TCR Beta short-read assay was what sequenced the DNA obtained from cultured CD4+ T cells. In TCRdb, the PCR reads were re-called with MiXCR into one record per CDR3 protein. Of roughly 15,000 distinct CDR3 sequences in the sample, approximately 65% were seen once. The sample taken for sequencing was CD4+ T cells from blood, cultured in vitro. This clonotype originated in a human donor who had recovered from COVID-19. V usage is TRBV15 and J usage is TRBJ1-2; tentative D call: TRBD1 (6 bases). This CDR3 reads CATSARGGIPGLYGYTF. The CDR3 nucleotides are TGTGCCACCAGCGCCAGGGGCGGAATCCCCGGATTATATGGCTACACCTTC.